Listed here are 26 T cell receptor beta chains from one sample, sequenced in a study of early T cells in non-severe SARS-CoV-2 infection. TCRdb redid the calling of the 5' RACE reads with MiXCR, one entry per CDR3 protein. The data hold some 48,000 distinct CDR3 sequences, with about 6% observed a single time. The sequencing used whole blood, collected at baseline. The receptors stem from an adult who was a healthcare worker with PCR-confirmed SARS-CoV-2 infection or an uninfected control (not recorded which).

In this sample, this clonotype turned up many times. CDR3 in amino acids: CAIRKGNEQFF. The DNA for the CDR3 is TGTGCCATCAGAAAGGGGAATGAGCAGTTCTTC. The rearrangement uses TRBV10-3 and TRBJ2-1; D possibly corresponds to TRBD1 (5 bases). From germline, CDR1 is ENHRY and CDR2 SYGVKD. This CDR3 has 11 amino acids. V gave up 6 bases and J gave up 7 bases, with 7 bases separating them.

The chain uses TRBV18 and TRBJ1-5, with D maybe TRBD1 (5 bases). The CDR3 spans 16 residues. The ends were cut back, 4 bases at V and 2 bases at J, with 15 bases in the middle. Germline CDR1 is KGHSH and CDR2 is LQKENI. CDR3 nucleotides: TGTGCCAGCTCACAGACAGTTAGCCGGGGCAATCAGCCCCAGCATTTT. Translating it yields CASSQTVSRGNQPQHF.

Many counts were recorded for this clonotype. This chain joins TRBV5-5 and TRBJ2-1; D not certain. Germline lookup yields CDR1 SGHKS and CDR2 YYEKEE (reference sequence). The V end lost 0 bases, the J end lost 2 bases, and 9 bases lay between the germline ends. The CDR3 consists of 15 residues. CDR3 sequence (DNA): TGTGCCAGCAGCTTGGAACCGACGACCTACAATGAGCAGTTCTTC. This translates into CASSLEPTTYNEQFF.

This clonotype was counted between two and nine times. This chain connects TRBV3-1 to TRBJ2-7, with TRBD2 matching 7 bases. This CDR3 is built from 13 residues. Trimming at V came to 4 bases and at J to 5 bases, leaving 5 bases not matched to a gene. Per germline, CDR1 LGHDT and CDR2 YNNKEL (reference sequence). CDR3 amino acids: CASSRTSVHEQYF. CDR3 bases: TGTGCCAGCAGCCGCACTAGCGTCCACGAGCAGTACTTC.

This clonotype has only a few counts. The chain recombines TRBV15 with TRBJ2-7, with TRBD2 as a possible D gene (5 bases). The length of the CDR3 is 14 residues. Germline lookup yields CDR1 LNHNV and CDR2 YYDKDF (reference sequence). Trimming left V 3 bases short and J 4 bases short, with 13 bases between. Here the CDR3 reads CATSRTGLNYEQYF. The CDR3, as DNA: TGTGCCACCAGCAGGACCGGACTTAATTACGAGCAGTACTTC.

In this sample, this clonotype turned up many times. The gene calls are TRBV27 and TRBJ2-1; TRBD1 matches 7 bases. The V gene's germline CDR1 is MNHEY and CDR2 SMNVEV (reference sequence). CDR3 length: 13 amino acids. J was trimmed by 13 bases and V by 5 bases; bases with no gene match: 11. CDR3 residues: CASSLDRDRAQFF. The CDR3 nucleotides are TGTGCCAGCAGTCTCGACAGAGACAGGGCTCAGTTCTTC.

This clonotype has just a few counts. V gene TRBV24-1 combines with J gene TRBJ2-7; D is perhaps TRBD1 (5 bases). The V end was cut by 5 bases, the J end by 6 bases, with 13 bases between. This CDR3 has 13 amino acids. The germline V gene has CDR1 KGHDR and CDR2 SFDVKD. The CDR3 coding sequence is TGTGCCACCAGTGTCGCCAGGGAAAGCGAGCAGTACTTC. Translating gives CATSVARESEQYF.

V usage is TRBV5-4 and J usage is TRBJ2-7; 10 positions match TRBD2. In germline, CDR1 is SGHNT, CDR2 YYREEE (reference sequence). The CDR3 extends over 16 amino acids. After removal of 4 bases from V and 3 bases from J, the junction contained 10 bases not matched to a gene. The CDR3: CASSVPLAGVIYEQYF. The CDR3 DNA reads as TGTGCCAGCAGCGTTCCCCTAGCGGGAGTTATCTACGAGCAGTACTTC. Based on the CDR3 plus reference TRBV5-4 and TRBJ2-7, the full variable domain is ETGVTQSPTHLIKTRGQQVTLRCSSQSGHNTVSWYQQALGQGPQFIFQYYREEENGRGNFPPRFSGLQFPNYSSELNVNALELDDSALYLCASSVPLAGVIYEQYFGPGTRLTVT.

V usage is TRBV28 and J usage is TRBJ2-7; TRBD1 might be the D (5 bases). The CDR3 has 13 residues. Germline CDR1 is MDHEN and CDR2 is SYDVKM. Trimming left V 5 bases short and J 4 bases short, with 12 bases between. In DNA, the CDR3 is TGTGCCAGCAGTAATGGGGCGAGGTACGAGCAGTACTTC. Translating it yields CASSNGARYEQYF.

This clonotype was counted at least ten times. This rearrangement joins TRBV13 to TRBJ2-1; TRBD2 matches at 9 bases. CDR3 length equals 12 residues. Germline assignment: CDR1 PRHDT and CDR2 FYEKMQ (reference sequence). After removal of 2 bases from V and 15 bases from J, the junction contained 5 bases not matched to a gene. DNA of the CDR3: TGTGCCAGCAGCTTAAAACTAGCGGGCCTGTTCTTC. Translation: CASSLKLAGLFF.

This clonotype came up many times. This sequence joins TRBV18 and TRBJ2-3, with D possibly TRBD1 on 5 matching bases. The germline gives CDR1 KGHSH, CDR2 LQKENI. The V gene lost 4 bases and the J gene lost 3 bases, with 14 bases spanning the gap. This CDR3 has 15 residues. CDR3 DNA: TGTGCCAGCTCACTCGTCCAGGGTGGGACAGATACGCAGTATTTT. Amino acid sequence: CASSLVQGGTDTQYF.

This clonotype was observed at least ten times. This rearrangement joins TRBV20-1 to TRBJ1-1, with a tentative D call TRBD1 (5 bases). Trimming removed 3 bases from V and 5 bases from J, with 31 bases in between. The CDR3 has 19 residues. Germline CDR1 reads DFQATT; CDR2 reads SNEGSKA (reference sequence). CDR3 DNA: TGCAGTGCTAGTGCCCCAGTGCGGGCAGGGCCAGCCCGAGGGACTGAAGCTTTCTTT. Its protein product is CSASAPVRAGPARGTEAFF.

This clonotype was observed many times. V is TRBV6-4 and J is TRBJ2-2; D tentatively reads TRBD1 or TRBD2 (5 bases each). V lost 4 bases to trimming and J lost 4 bases, with 10 bases between them. The germline V gene has CDR1 MRHNA and CDR2 SNTAGT. CDR3 length: 14 residues. CDR3 sequence reads: CASSAGLGTGELFF. CDR3 DNA sequence: TGTGCCAGCAGTGCGGGGCTGGGCACCGGGGAGCTGTTTTTT.

This clonotype has only a few counts. This CDR3 reads CSARVERDWKNEQFF. DNA of the CDR3: TGCAGTGCTAGAGTGGAGCGGGACTGGAAAAATGAGCAGTTCTTC. V and J are TRBV20-1 and TRBJ2-1; 7 bases match TRBD2. The germline CDR1 and CDR2 sequences are DFQATT and SNEGSKA (reference sequence). This CDR3 spans 15 amino acids. V lost 1 base, J lost 7 bases, and 10 bases stayed unmatched.

This clonotype was seen a handful of times. The genes are TRBV5-1 and TRBJ2-5; perhaps TRBD2 as D (5 bases). V lost 0 bases to trimming and J lost 3 bases, with 9 bases between them. Germline-derived CDR1 and CDR2 are SGHRS and YFSETQ. This CDR3 has 14 residues. CDR3 in amino acids: CASSLVSGKETQYF. In DNA, the CDR3 is TGCGCCAGCAGCTTGGTCTCGGGGAAAGAGACCCAGTACTTC. The whole variable domain, filled in from reference TRBV5-1 and TRBJ2-5, reads KAGVTQTPRYLIKTRGQQVTLSCSPISGHRSVSWYQQTPGQGLQFLFEYFSETQRNKGNFPGRFSGRQFSNSRSEMNVSTLELGDSALYLCASSLVSGKETQYFGPGTRLLVL.

The rearrangement joins TRBV9 to TRBJ2-1; 9 positions match TRBD2. Germline CDR1 is SGDLS and CDR2 is YYNGEE. The CDR3 runs 16 residues. The junction had 8 bases not matched to a gene; V was cut back by 0 bases and J by 7 bases. The CDR3 nucleotides read TGTGCCAGCAGCGTAGCAGCGGGAGGCACTGTTAATGAGCAGTTCTTC. It is translated as CASSVAAGGTVNEQFF.

The gene calls are TRBV7-3 and TRBJ2-1; D remains ambiguous. Per germline, CDR1 SGHTA and CDR2 FQGTGA. V shed 4 bases and J shed 12 bases, with 13 bases lying between them. The CDR3 consists of 12 residues. CDR3 DNA: TGTGCCAGCAGCTCCAGCGCCGGCGGGCAGTTCTTC. It is translated as CASSSSAGGQFF.

In its sample, this clonotype was seen a few times. The chain uses TRBV5-6 and TRBJ2-6; tentatively, D is TRBD2 (6 bases). This CDR3 is 18 amino acids long. The ends were cut back, 4 bases at V and 0 bases at J, with 17 bases in the middle. CDR1 is SGHDT, CDR2 YYEEEE, per germline. The CDR3 DNA follows: TGTGCCAGCAGCCCCTTTAGACTCGGGGGCTCTGGGGCCAACGTCCTGACTTTC. This gives the protein CASSPFRLGGSGANVLTF.

The V and J genes are TRBV3-1 and TRBJ1-1; D is possibly TRBD1 (6 bases). The CDR3 consists of 15 residues. Germline loops: CDR1 LGHDT, CDR2 YNNKEL (reference sequence). Trimming took 4 bases from V and 4 from J, leaving 16 bases between them. The CDR3 region is CASSPDQGFGTEAFF. CDR3 DNA: TGTGCCAGCAGCCCCGACCAGGGGTTCGGCACTGAAGCTTTCTTT.

This clonotype has just a few counts. The chain couples TRBV15 to TRBJ2-5; D is tentatively TRBD1 or TRBD2 (6 bases each). Trimming cost V 2 bases and J 1 base, with 11 bases left between them. This CDR3 spans 15 amino acids. The germline V gene has CDR1 LNHNV and CDR2 YYDKDF (reference sequence). CDR3 in DNA: TGTGCCACCAGCAGAAGGGGGGCCGTCCAAGAGACCCAGTACTTC. It translates to CATSRRGAVQETQYF. The full variable domain, rest sourced from reference TRBV15 and TRBJ2-5, is DAMVIQNPRYQVTQFGKPVTLSCSQTLNHNVMYWYQQKSSQAPKLLFHYYDKDFNNEADTPDNFQSRRPNTSFCFLDIRSPGLGDTAMYLCATSRRGAVQETQYFGPGTRLLVL.

This clonotype was seen once. DNA of the CDR3: TGTGCCAGCAGCTCAAAGCGGGCCACAGATACGCAGTATTTT. Its protein is CASSSKRATDTQYF. The J gene is TRBJ2-3, the V gene TRBV7-6; tentative D call: TRBD2 (6 bases). This CDR3 contains 14 residues. The V end lost 4 bases, the J end lost 2 bases, and 10 bases lay between the germline ends. Germline CDR1 and CDR2: SGHVS and FNYEAQ.

The chain couples TRBV10-3 to TRBJ2-7; D remains ambiguous. This CDR3 has 15 residues. Trimming stripped 3 bases from V and 0 bases from J, with 12 bases between. From germline, CDR1 is ENHRY and CDR2 SYGVKD. In DNA, the CDR3 is TGTGCCATCAGTGATGGCGCCCTGAGCTCCTACGAGCAGTACTTC. This translates into CAISDGALSSYEQYF.

The CDR3: CASSLTSGANTGELFF. CDR3 in DNA: TGTGCCAGCAGCCTGACTAGCGGGGCGAACACCGGGGAGCTGTTTTTT. The chain employs TRBV7-3 and TRBJ2-2, with 11 bases matching TRBD2. The CDR3 totals 16 residues. Per germline, CDR1 SGHTA and CDR2 FQGTGA. Trimming cost V 5 bases and J 0 bases; bases outside gene matches: 2.

This rearrangement joins TRBV14 to TRBJ1-1, with D possibly TRBD1 on 6 matching bases. Germline-derived CDR1 and CDR2 are SGHDN and FVKESK. The CDR3 spans 16 residues. V was cut by 2 bases and J by 2 bases, with 15 bases left in between. The CDR3 nucleotides are TGTGCCAGCAGCCAAAAAGGGGGGACATTTAACACTGAAGCTTTCTTT. Amino acid sequence: CASSQKGGTFNTEAFF.

This clonotype has at least ten counts. The rearrangement links TRBV7-9 to TRBJ2-3, with TRBD1 matching over 10 bases. The CDR3 is 13 residues long. V was clipped by 5 bases and J by 6 bases; unmatched bases: 2. Germline loops: CDR1 SEHNR, CDR2 FQNEAQ (reference sequence). The CDR3 bases are TGTGCCAGCAGCCTGGACAGGGGGGATACGCAGTATTTT. Translated: CASSLDRGDTQYF.

This clonotype appeared a few times. J is TRBJ2-4 and V is TRBV28, with D unresolved. The CDR3 sequence is 14 residues long. V was trimmed by 4 bases and J by 0 bases, leaving 7 bases between them. The germline V gene has CDR1 MDHEN and CDR2 SYDVKM. The chain's CDR3 is CASSSQIAKNIQYF. In DNA, the CDR3 is TGTGCCAGCAGTTCACAGATAGCCAAAAACATTCAGTACTTC. Using reference TRBV28 and TRBJ2-4 for the parts outside the CDR3, the full variable domain is DVKVTQSSRYLVKRTGEKVFLECVQDMDHENMFWYRQDPGLGLRLIYFSYDVKMKEKGDIPEGYSVSREKKERFSLILESASTNQTSMYLCASSSQIAKNIQYFGAGTRLSVL.